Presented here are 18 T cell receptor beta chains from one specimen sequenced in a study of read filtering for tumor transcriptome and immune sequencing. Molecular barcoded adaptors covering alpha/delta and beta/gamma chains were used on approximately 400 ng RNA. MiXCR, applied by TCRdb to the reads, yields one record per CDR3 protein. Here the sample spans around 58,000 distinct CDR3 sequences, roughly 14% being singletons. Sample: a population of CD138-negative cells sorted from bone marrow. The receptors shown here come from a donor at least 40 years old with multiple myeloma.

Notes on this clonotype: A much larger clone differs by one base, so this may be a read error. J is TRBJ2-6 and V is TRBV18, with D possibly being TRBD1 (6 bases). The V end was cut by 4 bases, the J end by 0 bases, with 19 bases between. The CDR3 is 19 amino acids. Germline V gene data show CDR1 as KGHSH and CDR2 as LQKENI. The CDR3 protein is CASSRAKGVLGSGANVLTF. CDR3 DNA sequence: TGTGCCAGCTCACGGGCCAAGGGGGTGCTGGGCTCTGGGGCCAACGTCCTGACTTTC.

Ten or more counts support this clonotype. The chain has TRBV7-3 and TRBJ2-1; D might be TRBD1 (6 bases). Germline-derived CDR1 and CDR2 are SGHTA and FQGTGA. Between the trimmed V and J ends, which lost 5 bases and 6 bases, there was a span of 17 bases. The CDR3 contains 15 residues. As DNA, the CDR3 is TGTGCCAGCAGCCCATCGGGGAAGGGGGTCAATGAGCAGTTCTTC. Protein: CASSPSGKGVNEQFF.

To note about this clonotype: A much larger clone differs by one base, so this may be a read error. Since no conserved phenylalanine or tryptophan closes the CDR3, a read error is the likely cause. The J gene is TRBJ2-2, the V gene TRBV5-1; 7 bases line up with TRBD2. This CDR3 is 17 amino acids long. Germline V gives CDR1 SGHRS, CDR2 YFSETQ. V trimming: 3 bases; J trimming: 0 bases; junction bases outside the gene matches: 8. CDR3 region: CASSSERGLPNTGELFL. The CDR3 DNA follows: TGCGCCAGCAGCTCCGAGCGGGGCCTCCCGAACACCGGGGAGCTGTTTCTT.

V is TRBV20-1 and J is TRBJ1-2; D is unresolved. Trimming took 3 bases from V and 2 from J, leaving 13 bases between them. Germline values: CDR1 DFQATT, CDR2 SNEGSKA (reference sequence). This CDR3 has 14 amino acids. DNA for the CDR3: TGCAGTGCTAGTACTCCAGGCCTCAACTATGGCTACACCTTC. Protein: CSASTPGLNYGYTF.

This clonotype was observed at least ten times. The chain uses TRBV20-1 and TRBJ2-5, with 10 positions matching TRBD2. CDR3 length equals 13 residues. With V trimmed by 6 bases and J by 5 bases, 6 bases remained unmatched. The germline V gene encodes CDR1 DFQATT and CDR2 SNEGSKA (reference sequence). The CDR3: CSAFKTSGETQYF. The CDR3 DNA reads TGCAGTGCCTTTAAGACTAGCGGGGAGACCCAGTACTTC.

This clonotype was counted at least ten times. This CDR3 reads CASRQLSGANVLTF. In DNA form, the CDR3 reads TGTGCCAGTAGGCAACTCTCTGGGGCCAACGTCCTGACTTTC. The gene calls are TRBV19 and TRBJ2-6; no firm D call. This CDR3 is 14 amino acids long. Germline V gene data show CDR1 as LNHDA and CDR2 as SQIVND (reference sequence). V lost 6 bases to trimming and J lost 0 bases, with 6 bases between them.

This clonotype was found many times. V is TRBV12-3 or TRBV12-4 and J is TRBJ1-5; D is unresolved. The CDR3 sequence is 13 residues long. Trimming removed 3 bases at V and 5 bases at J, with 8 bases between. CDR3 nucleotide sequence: TGTGCCAGCAGTTTTAGGGCCTATCAGCCCCAGCATTTT. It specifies CASSFRAYQPQHF.

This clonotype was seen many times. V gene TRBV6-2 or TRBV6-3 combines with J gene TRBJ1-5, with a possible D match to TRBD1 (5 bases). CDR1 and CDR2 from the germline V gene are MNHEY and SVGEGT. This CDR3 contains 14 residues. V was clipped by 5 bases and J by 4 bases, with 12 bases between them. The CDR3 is CASSLRQSNQPQHF. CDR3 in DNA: TGTGCCAGCAGTCTCCGACAGTCAAATCAGCCCCAGCATTTT.

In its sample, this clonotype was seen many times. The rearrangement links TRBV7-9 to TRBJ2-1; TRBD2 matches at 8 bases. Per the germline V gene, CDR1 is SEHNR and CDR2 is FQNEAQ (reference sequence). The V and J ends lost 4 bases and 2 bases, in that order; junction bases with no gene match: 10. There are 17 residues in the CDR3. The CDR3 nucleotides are TGTGCCAGCAGCTCCGGGACAAGCGGGGGTACCTACAATGAGCAGTTCTTC. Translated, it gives CASSSGTSGGTYNEQFF.

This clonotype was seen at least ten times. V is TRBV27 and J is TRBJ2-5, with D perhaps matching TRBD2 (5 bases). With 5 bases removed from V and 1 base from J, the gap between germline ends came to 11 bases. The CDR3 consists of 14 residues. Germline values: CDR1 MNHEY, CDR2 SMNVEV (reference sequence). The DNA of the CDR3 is TGTGCCAGCAGTAAGAGGGCCCTCCAAGAGACCCAGTACTTC. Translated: CASSKRALQETQYF.

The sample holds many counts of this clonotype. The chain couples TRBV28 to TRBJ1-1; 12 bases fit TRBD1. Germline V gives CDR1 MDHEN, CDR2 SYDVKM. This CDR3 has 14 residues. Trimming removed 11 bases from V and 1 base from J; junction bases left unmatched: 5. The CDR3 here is CAGRDRGQNTEAFF. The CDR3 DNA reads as TGTGCCGGGAGGGACAGGGGGCAGAACACTGAAGCTTTCTTT.

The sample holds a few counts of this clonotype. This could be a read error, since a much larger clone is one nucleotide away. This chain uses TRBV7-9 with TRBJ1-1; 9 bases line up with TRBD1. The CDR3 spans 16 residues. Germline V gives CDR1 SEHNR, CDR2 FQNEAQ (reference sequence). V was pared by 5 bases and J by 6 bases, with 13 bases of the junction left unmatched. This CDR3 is CASSGTMGQGFAEAFF. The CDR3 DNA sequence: TGTGCCAGCAGCGGAACAATGGGACAGGGATTCGCTGAAGCTTTCTTT.

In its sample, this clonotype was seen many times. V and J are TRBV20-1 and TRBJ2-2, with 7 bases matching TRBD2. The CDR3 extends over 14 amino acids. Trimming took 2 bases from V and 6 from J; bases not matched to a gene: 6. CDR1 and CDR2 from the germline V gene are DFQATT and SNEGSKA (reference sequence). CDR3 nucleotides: TGCAGTGCTAGACGGTCGACTAGCCCCGGGGAGCTGTTTTTT. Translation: CSARRSTSPGELFF.

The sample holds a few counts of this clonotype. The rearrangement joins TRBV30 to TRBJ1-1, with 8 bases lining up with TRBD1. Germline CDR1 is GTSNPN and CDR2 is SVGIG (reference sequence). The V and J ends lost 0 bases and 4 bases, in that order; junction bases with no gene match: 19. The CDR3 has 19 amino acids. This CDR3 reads CAWSVQGVAGKIRSTEAFF. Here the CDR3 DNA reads TGTGCCTGGAGTGTACAGGGGGTGGCAGGGAAAATACGGAGCACTGAAGCTTTCTTT.

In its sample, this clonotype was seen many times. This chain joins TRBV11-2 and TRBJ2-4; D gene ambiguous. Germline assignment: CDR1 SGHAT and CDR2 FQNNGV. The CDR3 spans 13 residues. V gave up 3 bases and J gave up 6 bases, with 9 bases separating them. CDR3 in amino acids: CASSFWATNIQYF. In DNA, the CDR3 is TGTGCCAGCAGCTTCTGGGCTACAAACATTCAGTACTTC.

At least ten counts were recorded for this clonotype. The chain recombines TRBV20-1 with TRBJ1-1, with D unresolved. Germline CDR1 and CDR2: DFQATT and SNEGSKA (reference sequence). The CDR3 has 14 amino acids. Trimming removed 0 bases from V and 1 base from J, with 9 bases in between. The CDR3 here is CSARDQEWNTEAFF. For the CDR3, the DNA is TGCAGTGCTAGAGATCAGGAATGGAACACTGAAGCTTTCTTT.

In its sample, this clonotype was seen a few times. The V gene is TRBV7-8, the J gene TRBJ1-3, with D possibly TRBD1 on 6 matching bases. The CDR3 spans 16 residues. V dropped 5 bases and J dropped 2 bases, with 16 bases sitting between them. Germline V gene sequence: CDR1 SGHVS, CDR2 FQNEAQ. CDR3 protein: CASSSREGVTGNTIYF. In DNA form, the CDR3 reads TGTGCCAGCAGCAGTAGGGAGGGGGTTACTGGAAACACCATATATTTT.

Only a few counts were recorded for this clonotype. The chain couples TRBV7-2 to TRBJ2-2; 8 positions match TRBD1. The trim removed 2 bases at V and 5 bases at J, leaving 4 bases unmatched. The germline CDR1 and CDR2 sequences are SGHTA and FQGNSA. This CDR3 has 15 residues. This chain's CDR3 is CASSLRGQGTGELFF. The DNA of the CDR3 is TGTGCCAGCAGCTTACGAGGACAGGGAACCGGGGAGCTGTTTTTT.